This TCR beta chain was sequenced for a study of shared clonotypes between healthy human individuals. CD45RA-negative memory and CD45RA+ naive subsets were split from the CD4+ cells. This table comes from immunoSEQ multiplex PCR, and its TCRdb copy is limited to in-frame clones, with some not included. Of around 750,000 clones in the sample, around two thirds were seen once. The study's findings and limits: Estimated richness was generally greater in naive than memory subsets.

Points on this clone: Its antigen is currently unknown.

CDR1 and CDR2 from the germline V gene are MGHRA and YSYEKL. The CDR3 extends over 18 amino acids. The V and J ends lost 2 bases and 0 bases respectively, with 14 bases between them. The receptor's source is a woman aged 30 to 39 in good health. This chain links TRBV4-1 with TRBJ2-6; the D is unclear. Sequenced input: memory CD4+ T cells sorted from blood. Stated subset: CD45RA-negative fraction. CDR3 DNA: TGCGCCAGCAGCCAACCGACGGACGGGTACTCTGGGGCCAACGTCCTGACTTTC. As protein: CASSQPTDGYSGANVLTF.